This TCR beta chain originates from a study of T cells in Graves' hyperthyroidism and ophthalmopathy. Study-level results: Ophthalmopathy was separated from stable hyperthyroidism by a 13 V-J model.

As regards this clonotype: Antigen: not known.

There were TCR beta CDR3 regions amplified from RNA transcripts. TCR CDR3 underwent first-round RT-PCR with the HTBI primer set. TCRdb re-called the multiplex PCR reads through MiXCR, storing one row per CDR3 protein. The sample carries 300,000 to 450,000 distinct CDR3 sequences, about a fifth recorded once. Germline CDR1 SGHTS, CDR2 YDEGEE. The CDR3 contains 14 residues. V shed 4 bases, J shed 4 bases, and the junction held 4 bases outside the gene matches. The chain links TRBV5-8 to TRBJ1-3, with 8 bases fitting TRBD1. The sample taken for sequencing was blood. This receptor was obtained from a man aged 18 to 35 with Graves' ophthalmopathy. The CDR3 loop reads CASSQTGEGNTIYF. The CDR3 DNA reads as TGTGCCAGCAGCCAGACAGGGGAGGGAAACACCATATATTTT.